Listed here are 32 T cell receptor beta chains from one sample, sequenced in a study of blood T cell repertoires in COVID-19. Libraries were prepared by immunoSEQ multiplex PCR; TCRdb keeps only in-frame clonotypes and omits some of them. The sample has approximately 300,000 clones, roughly 85% seen once. The sample comprised PBMCs or T cells enriched from blood (not recorded which). The receptors stem from a woman aged 30 to 39 who had been exposed to COVID-19.

The gene calls are TRBV7-2 and TRBJ1-4; 8 bases are shared with TRBD1. The CDR3 is 15 residues long. The germline CDR1 and CDR2 sequences are SGHTA and FQGNSA. The junction had 3 bases not matched to a gene; V was cut back by 6 bases and J by 0 bases. CDR3 amino acids: CASSPQGATNEKLFF. The CDR3 DNA reads as TGTGCCAGCAGTCCACAGGGGGCAACTAATGAAAAACTGTTTTTT.

The V and J genes are TRBV25-1 and TRBJ2-7; 9 bases line up with TRBD1. The CDR3 has 16 residues. CDR1 and CDR2 (germline): MGHDK, SYGVNS. The V and J ends lost 0 bases and 2 bases, in that order; junction bases with no gene match: 5. CDR3 bases: TGTGCCAGCAGTGAATATAGCACAGGGGGCACCTACGAGCAGTACTTC. Translated: CASSEYSTGGTYEQYF.

The V gene is TRBV28, the J gene TRBJ2-5; possible D gene TRBD2, 5 bases. The CDR3 has 14 residues. The germline V and J ends were trimmed by 4 bases and 0 bases, with 9 bases remaining between them. Germline assignment: CDR1 MDHEN and CDR2 SYDVKM. Here the CDR3 reads CASSSTGYQETQYF. CDR3 nucleotide sequence: TGTGCCAGCAGTTCGACGGGGTACCAAGAGACCCAGTACTTC.

This chain uses TRBV19 with TRBJ1-1; 7 nucleotides match TRBD1. V dropped 6 bases and J dropped 2; count of bases not matched to a gene: 6. Germline CDR1 is LNHDA and CDR2 is SQIVND (reference sequence). This CDR3 comprises 14 residues. The CDR3 DNA reads as TGTGCCAGTAGCTCGACAGGGTTTAACACTGAAGCTTTCTTT. It yields the protein CASSSTGFNTEAFF.

The V gene is TRBV19, the J gene TRBJ2-1; no definite D call. Trimming shortened V by 1 base and J by 7 bases, and 11 bases separated the two germline ends. Germline assignment: CDR1 LNHDA and CDR2 SQIVND (reference sequence). This CDR3 spans 14 amino acids. DNA for the CDR3: TGTGCCAGTAGTATAGTGGCGAGCGCGAATGAGCAGTTCTTC. Protein sequence: CASSIVASANEQFF.

This chain uses TRBV5-5 with TRBJ1-1, with 9 bases aligning to TRBD1. Germline values: CDR1 SGHKS, CDR2 YYEKEE (reference sequence). The CDR3 contains 15 residues. J gave up 1 base and V 4 bases, and 5 bases lay outside the gene matches. The CDR3 sequence is CASSIQGQGNTEAFF. The CDR3 nucleotides are TGTGCCAGCAGCATTCAGGGACAGGGGAACACTGAAGCTTTCTTT.

The rearrangement uses TRBV28 and TRBJ1-2; no firm D call. Deletions cut 2 bases from V and 8 bases from J, with 9 bases between. CDR3 length: 12 amino acids. Germline lookup yields CDR1 MDHEN and CDR2 SYDVKM. The chain's CDR3 is CASSLAGRGYTF. The CDR3 DNA reads TGTGCCAGCAGTTTAGCGGGTAGGGGCTACACCTTC.

In DNA form, the CDR3 reads TGTGCCAGCAGCCACCTAACTAGCACCTACGAGCAGTACTTC. It codes for CASSHLTSTYEQYF. The V gene is TRBV4-2, the J gene TRBJ2-7; perhaps TRBD2 as D (6 bases). This CDR3 is 14 amino acids long. Deletions cut 3 bases from V and 2 bases from J, with 11 bases between. CDR1 LGHNA and CDR2 YNFKEQ come from the germline V gene.

This clone is a singleton in its sample. The rearrangement links TRBV27 to TRBJ2-2, with 8 bases matching TRBD2. The germline V gene has CDR1 MNHEY and CDR2 SMNVEV (reference sequence). The CDR3 loop spans 17 amino acids. Germline trimming cut 2 bases from V and 5 bases from J; bases unmatched to any gene: 10. As DNA, the CDR3 is TGTGCCAGCAGTTTAAAATCCGGGACTAGTTCAACCGGGGAGCTGTTTTTT. Translated, it gives CASSLKSGTSSTGELFF.

The chain combines TRBV6-5 with TRBJ1-2; tentative D call: TRBD1 (5 bases). Trimming cost V 7 bases and J 4 bases, with 16 bases left between them. This CDR3 has 14 amino acids. Germline V gene lookup returns CDR1 MNHEY and CDR2 SVGAGI. The CDR3 bases are TGTGCCAGCACGGGGGAGGGTCTTGGCTATGGCTACACCTTC. This sequence encodes CASTGEGLGYGYTF.

The count of this clone is one. V usage is TRBV30 and J usage is TRBJ1-6; D might be TRBD1 (5 bases). The CDR3 covers 13 residues. Germline V lookup: CDR1 GTSNPN, CDR2 SVGIG (reference sequence). V was clipped by 2 bases and J by 9 bases, with 11 bases between them. CDR3 bases: TGTGCCTGGAGTAGACAGAACCTTTCACCCCTCCACTTT. It encodes CAWSRQNLSPLHF.

J is TRBJ1-3 and V is TRBV2; D not certain. The CDR3 extends over 14 amino acids. Germline values: CDR1 SNHLY, CDR2 FYNNEI. The germline V and J ends were trimmed by 6 bases and 1 base, with 10 bases remaining between them. In nucleotides, the CDR3 is TGTGCCAGCAGAACCGGACTATCTGGAAACACCATATATTTT. The encoded protein is CASRTGLSGNTIYF.

This clone showed up just once. The chain employs TRBV30 and TRBJ2-3, with D perhaps matching TRBD2 (6 bases). Trimming pared 1 base from V and 4 bases from J, leaving 12 bases between. Per germline, CDR1 GTSNPN and CDR2 SVGIG (reference sequence). This CDR3 is 14 amino acids long. CDR3: CAWSAGGSPDTQYF. CDR3 nucleotide sequence: TGTGCCTGGAGTGCCGGGGGATCCCCAGATACGCAGTATTTT.

The chain links TRBV7-3 to TRBJ2-5, with D perhaps matching TRBD2 (6 bases). Trimming took 3 bases from V and 5 from J, leaving 10 bases between them. The CDR3 has 13 amino acids. Germline values: CDR1 SGHTA, CDR2 FQGTGA. The CDR3 nucleotides are TGTGCCAGCAGCTTCCGGGAGAGGGAGACCCAGTACTTC. Protein product: CASSFRERETQYF.

The chain recombines TRBV3-1 (or the pseudogene TRBV3-2) with TRBJ1-5; 7 bases line up with TRBD1. The length of the CDR3 is 16 residues. Germline assignment: CDR1 LGHDT and CDR2 YNNKEL (reference sequence). Losses at the gene ends were 4 bases for V and 1 base for J; bases not matched to a gene: 7. The DNA of the CDR3 is TGTGCCAGCAGCCGAGGGACAGATAGAAGCAATCAGCCCCAGCATTTT. It translates to CASSRGTDRSNQPQHF.

This chain connects TRBV3-1 (or the pseudogene TRBV3-2) to TRBJ2-3; 8 bases match TRBD2. The CDR3 sequence is 15 residues long. Per the germline V gene, CDR1 is LGHDT and CDR2 is YNNKEL (reference sequence). With V trimmed by 1 base and J by 2 bases, 2 bases remained unmatched. CDR3 sequence (DNA): TGTGCCAGCAGCCAAGTCGGACTAGCCACAGATACGCAGTATTTT. Its translation is CASSQVGLATDTQYF.

This clone was counted once. The chain carries TRBV11-2 and TRBJ1-5; 8 nucleotides match TRBD1. This CDR3 is 16 amino acids long. Germline assignment: CDR1 SGHAT and CDR2 FQNNGV. J was trimmed by 6 bases and V by 5 bases; bases with no gene match: 12. CDR3 DNA sequence: TGTGCCAGCAGCCCCGCGACAGGGGCAGCTTTTCAGCCCCAGCATTTT. Encoded protein: CASSPATGAAFQPQHF.

This rearrangement joins TRBV7-3 to TRBJ2-1; 8 positions agree with TRBD1. The V segment lost 6 bases and the J segment 7 bases; nucleotides outside the gene matches: 11. There are 15 residues in the CDR3. The germline V gene encodes CDR1 SGHTA and CDR2 FQGTGA. The CDR3 region has the DNA TGTGCCAGCAGTTCAGGGGGCGGACGAATAAATGAGCAGTTCTTC. Protein product: CASSSGGGRINEQFF.

The chain employs TRBV6-5 and TRBJ2-5, with a tentative D call TRBD2 (6 bases). The germline V gene has CDR1 MNHEY and CDR2 SVGAGI. The length of the CDR3 is 14 residues. Trimming took off 5 bases at V and 5 bases at J, with 15 bases between the two ends. The CDR3 sequence: CASSLAKSSETQYF. CDR3 coding DNA: TGTGCCAGCAGTCTAGCGAAGTCCTCGGAGACCCAGTACTTC.

The V call is TRBV29-1, the J call TRBJ1-2; D may be TRBD1 (6 bases). Germline loops: CDR1 SQVTM, CDR2 ANQGSEA. Trimming removed 8 bases from V and 2 bases from J, with 9 bases in between. This CDR3 has 11 amino acids. The CDR3 coding sequence is TGCAGCCATCAGGGGAACTATGGCTACACCTTC. Encoded protein: CSHQGNYGYTF.

The chain is built from TRBV10-2 and TRBJ2-3; no reliable D call. Germline lookup yields CDR1 WSHSY and CDR2 SAAADI. Trimming shortened V by 6 bases and J by 2 bases, and 9 bases separated the two germline ends. This CDR3 comprises 13 residues. This CDR3 is CASSVTSTDTQYF. The CDR3 region has the DNA TGCGCCAGCAGCGTGACTTCCACAGATACGCAGTATTTT.

The V call is TRBV6-1, the J call TRBJ2-3, with a weak D call TRBD2 (5 bases). Trimming shortened V by 2 bases and J by 0 bases, and 12 bases separated the two germline ends. The germline CDR1 and CDR2 sequences are MNHNS and SASEGT. The CDR3 covers 16 residues. CDR3 region: CASSERASYSTDTQYF. CDR3 DNA sequence: TGTGCCAGCAGTGAACGAGCTAGCTATAGCACAGATACGCAGTATTTT.

The chain combines TRBV16 with TRBJ2-7; D is ambiguous. The germline CDR1 and CDR2 sequences are KGHSY and FQNENV. The CDR3 runs 16 residues. The V end was cut by 0 bases, the J end by 3 bases, with 15 bases between. CDR3 region: CASSQSSTQIIYEQYF. Written as DNA, the CDR3 is TGTGCCAGCAGCCAATCGAGTACCCAAATAATCTACGAGCAGTACTTC.

The V and J genes are TRBV4-3 and TRBJ2-1; 12 positions match TRBD2. The germline CDR1 and CDR2 sequences are LGHNA and YSLEER. The CDR3 contains 18 residues. The junction had 10 bases not matched to a gene; V was cut back by 0 bases and J by 7 bases. The chain's CDR3 is CASSQDLLAGGRKNEQFF. DNA of the CDR3: TGCGCCAGCAGCCAAGATCTCCTAGCGGGGGGGCGTAAGAATGAGCAGTTCTTC.

Here the CDR3 reads CASSTTPGHINYEQYF. DNA of the CDR3: TGTGCCAGCAGCACCACCCCGGGACATATAAACTACGAGCAGTACTTC. This chain joins TRBV21-1 and TRBJ2-7; whether TRBD1, the table's D call, matches the DNA was not checked. TRBV21-1 is shown as a pseudogene. The CDR3 is made up of 16 amino acids.

The V call is TRBV1, the J call TRBJ2-2; the table names TRBD1, a call not compared with the DNA. TRBV1 is a pseudogene locus. The CDR3 is 18 amino acids. Here the CDR3 reads CTSSLRRTGGRDTGELFF. For the CDR3, the DNA is TGCACCAGCAGCCTACGAAGGACAGGCGGACGCGACACCGGGGAGCTGTTTTTT.

This sequence joins TRBV19 and TRBJ1-3; no clear D gene. The CDR3 sequence is 10 residues long. Germline lookup yields CDR1 LNHDA and CDR2 SQIVND (reference sequence). V lost 9 bases and J 3 bases, leaving 3 bases between the germline ends. CDR3 amino acids: CASNGNTIYF. DNA for the CDR3: TGTGCCAGCAATGGAAACACCATATATTTT.

The rearrangement joins TRBV4-3 to TRBJ1-6; D gene uncertain. The germline V gene has CDR1 LGHNA and CDR2 YSLEER. The CDR3 is 17 amino acids. V lost 0 bases, J lost 0 bases, and 9 bases lay in between. This CDR3 is CASSQDSLSSYNSPLHF. As DNA, the CDR3 is TGCGCCAGCAGCCAAGACAGTTTAAGCTCCTATAATTCACCCCTCCACTTT.

CDR3 DNA: TGTGCCACCAGGTCGGACAGGGACACTGAAGCTTTCTTT. Translating gives CATRSDRDTEAFF. The V and J genes are TRBV24-1 and TRBJ1-1, with 8 bases identical to TRBD1. The CDR3 totals 13 residues. The germline gives CDR1 KGHDR, CDR2 SFDVKD. Trimming at V came to 7 bases and at J to 3 bases, leaving 3 bases not matched to a gene.

The rearrangement uses TRBV7-9 and TRBJ2-1; D is possibly TRBD1 (8 bases). CDR1 is SEHNR, CDR2 FQNEAQ, per germline (reference sequence). The CDR3 extends over 15 amino acids. V was clipped by 5 bases and J by 5 bases, with 16 bases between them. CDR3 region: CASSHGQGGNNEQFF. CDR3 nucleotide sequence: TGTGCCAGCAGCCATGGACAGGGAGGGAACAATGAGCAGTTCTTC. Filled out from reference TRBV7-9 and TRBJ2-1, the complete variable domain reads DTGVSQNPRHKITKRGQNVTFRCDPISEHNRLYWYRQTLGQGPEFLTYFQNEAQLEKSRLLSDRFSAERPKGSFSTLEIQRTEQGDSAMYLCASSHGQGGNNEQFFGPGTRLTVL.

This chain connects TRBV2 to TRBJ2-7; possible D gene TRBD2, 5 bases. This CDR3 contains 14 residues. V was trimmed by 1 base and J by 2 bases, leaving 9 bases between them. CDR1 SNHLY and CDR2 FYNNEI come from the germline V gene. The CDR3 reads CASSEVRGPYEQYF. The CDR3 DNA follows: TGTGCCAGCAGTGAAGTACGAGGGCCCTACGAGCAGTACTTC. Full variable domain (rest looked up from reference TRBV2 and TRBJ2-7): EPEVTQTPSHQVTQMGQEVILRCVPISNHLYFYWYRQILGQKVEFLVSFYNNEISEKSEIFDDQFSVERPDGSNFTLKIRSTKLEDSAMYFCASSEVRGPYEQYFGPGTRLTVT.

This sequence joins TRBV7-2 and TRBJ1-3; D gene uncertain. The CDR3 consists of 15 residues. Per the germline V gene, CDR1 is SGHTA and CDR2 is FQGNSA. Trimming pared 4 bases from V and 4 bases from J, leaving 14 bases between. The CDR3 region has the DNA TGTGCCAGCAGCTGGGGAACGGGGAACGGAAACACCATATATTTT. It encodes CASSWGTGNGNTIYF. Supplemented by reference TRBV7-2 and TRBJ1-3, the full variable domain reads GAGVSQSPSNKVTEKGKDVELRCDPISGHTALYWYRQSLGQGLEFLIYFQGNSAPDKSGLPSDRFSAERTGGSVSTLTIQRTQQEDSAVYLCASSWGTGNGNTIYFGEGSWLTVV.